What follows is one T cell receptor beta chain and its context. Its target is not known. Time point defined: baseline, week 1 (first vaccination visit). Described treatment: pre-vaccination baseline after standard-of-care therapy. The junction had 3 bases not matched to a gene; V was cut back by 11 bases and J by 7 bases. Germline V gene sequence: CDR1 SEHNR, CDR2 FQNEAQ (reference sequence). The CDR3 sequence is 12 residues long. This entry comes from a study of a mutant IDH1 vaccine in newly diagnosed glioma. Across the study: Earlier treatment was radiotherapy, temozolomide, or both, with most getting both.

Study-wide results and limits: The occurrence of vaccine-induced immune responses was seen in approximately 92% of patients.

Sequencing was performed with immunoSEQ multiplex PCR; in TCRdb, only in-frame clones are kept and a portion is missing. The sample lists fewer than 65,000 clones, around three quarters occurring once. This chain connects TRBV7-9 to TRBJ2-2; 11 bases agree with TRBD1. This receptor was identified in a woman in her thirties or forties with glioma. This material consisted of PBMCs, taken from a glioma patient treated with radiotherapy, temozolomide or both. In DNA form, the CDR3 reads TGTGCCGGACAGGGGGCCGGCGGGGAGCTGTTTTTT. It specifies CAGQGAGGELFF.